One sample yielded the 3 T cell receptor beta chains listed below, sequenced in a study of blood T cell repertoires in COVID-19. The assay was immunoSEQ multiplex PCR, and TCRdb's table has in-frame clones only and misses some. The data contain about 330,000 clones, around 90% of them seen just once; the ten biggest clones take up 5%. What was sequenced was PBMCs or T cells enriched from blood (not recorded which). These receptors were taken from a man in his thirties or forties who had recovered from COVID-19.

This chain links TRBV7-9 with TRBJ2-1; tentative D call: TRBD1 (6 bases). The V gene's germline CDR1 is SEHNR and CDR2 FQNEAQ (reference sequence). The CDR3 extends over 16 amino acids. V was clipped by 3 bases and J by 5 bases, with 17 bases between them. CDR3 amino acids: CASSFPAGDMDNEQFF. The CDR3 DNA sequence: TGTGCCAGCAGCTTCCCGGCAGGGGATATGGACAATGAGCAGTTCTTC. Full variable domain (missing parts from reference TRBV7-9 and TRBJ2-1): DTGVSQNPRHKITKRGQNVTFRCDPISEHNRLYWYRQTLGQGPEFLTYFQNEAQLEKSRLLSDRFSAERPKGSFSTLEIQRTEQGDSAMYLCASSFPAGDMDNEQFFGPGTRLTVL.

The chain recombines TRBV5-1 with TRBJ2-7; TRBD2 agrees at 9 bases. Losses at the gene ends were 0 bases for V and 6 bases for J; bases not matched to a gene: 13. Germline-derived CDR1 and CDR2 are SGHRS and YFSETQ. The CDR3 extends over 17 amino acids. CDR3 bases: TGCGCCAGCAGCTTGGAGCTAGCGGGGACTGGGTCTGCCGAGCAGTACTTC. This gives the protein CASSLELAGTGSAEQYF.

V usage is TRBV11-1 and J usage is TRBJ2-1; TRBD2 matches 10 bases. The germline gives CDR1 SGHAT, CDR2 FQDESV (reference sequence). The ends lost 6 bases at V and 5 bases at J; junction bases unmatched: 4. CDR3 length equals 14 residues. CDR3 bases: TGTGCCAGCAGGACTAGCGGGTCCCACAATGAGCAGTTCTTC. It yields the protein CASRTSGSHNEQFF.